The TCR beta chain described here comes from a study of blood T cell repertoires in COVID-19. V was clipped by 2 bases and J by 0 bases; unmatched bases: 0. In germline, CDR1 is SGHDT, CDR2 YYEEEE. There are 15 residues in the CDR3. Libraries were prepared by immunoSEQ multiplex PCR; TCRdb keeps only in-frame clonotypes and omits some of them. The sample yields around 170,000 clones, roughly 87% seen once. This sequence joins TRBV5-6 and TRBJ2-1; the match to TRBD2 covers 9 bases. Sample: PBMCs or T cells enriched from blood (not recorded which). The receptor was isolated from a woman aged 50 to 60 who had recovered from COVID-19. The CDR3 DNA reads TGTGCCAGCAGCTTTAGCGGGAGCTCCTACAATGAGCAGTTCTTC. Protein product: CASSFSGSSYNEQFF.